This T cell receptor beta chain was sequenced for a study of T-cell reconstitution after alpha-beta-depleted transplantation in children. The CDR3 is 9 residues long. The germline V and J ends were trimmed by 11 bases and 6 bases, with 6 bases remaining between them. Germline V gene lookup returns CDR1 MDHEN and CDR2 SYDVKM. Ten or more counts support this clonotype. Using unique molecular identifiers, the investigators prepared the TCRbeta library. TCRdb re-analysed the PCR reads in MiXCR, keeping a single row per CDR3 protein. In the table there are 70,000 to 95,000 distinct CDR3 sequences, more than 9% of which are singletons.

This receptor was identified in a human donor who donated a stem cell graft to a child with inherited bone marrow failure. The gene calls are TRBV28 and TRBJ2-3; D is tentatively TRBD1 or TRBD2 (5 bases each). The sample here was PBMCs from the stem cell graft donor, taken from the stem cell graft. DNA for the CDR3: TGTGCCTGGGGGGATACGCAGTATTTT. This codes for CAWGDTQYF.